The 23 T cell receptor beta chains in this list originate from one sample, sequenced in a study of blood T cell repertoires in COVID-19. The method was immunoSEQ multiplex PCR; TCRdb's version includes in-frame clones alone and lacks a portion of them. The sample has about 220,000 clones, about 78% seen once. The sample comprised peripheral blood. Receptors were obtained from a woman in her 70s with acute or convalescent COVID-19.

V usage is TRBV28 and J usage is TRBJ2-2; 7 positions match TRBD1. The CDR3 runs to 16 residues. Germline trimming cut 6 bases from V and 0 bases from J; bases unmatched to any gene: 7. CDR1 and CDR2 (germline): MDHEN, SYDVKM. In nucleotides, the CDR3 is TGTGCCAGCAGCTCGGACAGGCTCGCGAACACCGGGGAGCTGTTTTTT. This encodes CASSSDRLANTGELFF.

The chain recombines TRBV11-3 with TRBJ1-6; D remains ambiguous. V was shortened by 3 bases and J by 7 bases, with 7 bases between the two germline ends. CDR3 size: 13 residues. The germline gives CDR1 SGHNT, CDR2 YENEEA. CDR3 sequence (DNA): TGTGCCAGCAGCTTGGCCAAAAATTCACCCCTCCACTTT. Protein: CASSLAKNSPLHF.

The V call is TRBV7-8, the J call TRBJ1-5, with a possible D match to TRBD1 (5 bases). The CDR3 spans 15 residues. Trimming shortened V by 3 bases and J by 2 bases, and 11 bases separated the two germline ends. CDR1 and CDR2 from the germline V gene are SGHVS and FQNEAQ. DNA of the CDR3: TGTGCCAGCAGCTTGGGACTCACCCGCAATCAGCCCCAGCATTTT. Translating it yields CASSLGLTRNQPQHF.

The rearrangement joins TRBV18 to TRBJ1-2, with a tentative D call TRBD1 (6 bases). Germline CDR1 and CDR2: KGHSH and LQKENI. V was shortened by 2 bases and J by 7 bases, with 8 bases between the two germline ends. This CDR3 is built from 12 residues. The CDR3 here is CASSPIQGGYTF. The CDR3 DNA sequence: TGTGCCAGCTCACCAATACAGGGTGGCTACACCTTC.

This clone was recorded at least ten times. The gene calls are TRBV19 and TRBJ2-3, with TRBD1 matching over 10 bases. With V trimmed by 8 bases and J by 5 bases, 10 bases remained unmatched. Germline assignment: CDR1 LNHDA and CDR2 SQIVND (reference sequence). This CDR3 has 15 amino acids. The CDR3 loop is CASPTPGQGIDTQYF. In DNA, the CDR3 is TGTGCCAGTCCAACCCCGGGACAGGGGATAGATACGCAGTATTTT. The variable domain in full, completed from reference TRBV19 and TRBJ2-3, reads DGGITQSPKYLFRKEGQNVTLSCEQNLNHDAMYWYRQDPGQGLRLIYYSQIVNDFQKGDIAEGYSVSREKKESFPLTVTSAQKNPTAFYLCASPTPGQGIDTQYFGPGTRLTVL.

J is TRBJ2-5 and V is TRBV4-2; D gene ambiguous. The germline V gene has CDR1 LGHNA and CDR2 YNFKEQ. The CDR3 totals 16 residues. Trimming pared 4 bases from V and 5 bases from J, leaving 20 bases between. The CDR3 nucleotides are TGTGCCAGCAGCCGAGGAGACTCGTCTGGTAGGGAGACCCAGTACTTC. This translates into CASSRGDSSGRETQYF.

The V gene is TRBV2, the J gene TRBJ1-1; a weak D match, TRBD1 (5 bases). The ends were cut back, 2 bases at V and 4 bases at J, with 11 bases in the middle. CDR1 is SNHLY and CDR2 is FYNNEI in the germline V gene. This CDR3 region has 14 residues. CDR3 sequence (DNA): TGTGCCAGCAGTGAATTCGGGGGGTTCACTGAAGCTTTCTTT. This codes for CASSEFGGFTEAFF.

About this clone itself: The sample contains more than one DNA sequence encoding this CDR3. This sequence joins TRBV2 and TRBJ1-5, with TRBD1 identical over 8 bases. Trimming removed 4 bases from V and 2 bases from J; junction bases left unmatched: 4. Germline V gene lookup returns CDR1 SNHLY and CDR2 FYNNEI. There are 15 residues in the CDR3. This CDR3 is CASSGPGQGNQPQHF. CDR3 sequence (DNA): TGTGCCAGCAGTGGACCGGGACAGGGCAATCAGCCCCAGCATTTT.

CDR3: CASSPYRSLGYTF. The CDR3 DNA reads as TGTGCCAGCAGCCCCTACAGGTCCCTGGGCTACACCTTC. This chain links TRBV9 with TRBJ1-2; possibly TRBD1 for D (5 bases). Germline-derived CDR1 and CDR2 are SGDLS and YYNGEE. V lost 4 bases to trimming and J lost 8 bases, with 15 bases between them. This CDR3 contains 13 residues.

The CDR3 is CASSGQGEKLFF. Written as DNA, the CDR3 is TGTGCCAGCAGTGGACAGGGAGAAAAACTGTTTTTT. The chain combines TRBV6-2 or TRBV6-3 with TRBJ1-4, with 8 bases matching TRBD1. Germline loops: CDR1 MNHEY, CDR2 SVGEGT. V lost 5 bases, J lost 8 bases, and 1 base stayed unmatched. CDR3 length: 12 residues.

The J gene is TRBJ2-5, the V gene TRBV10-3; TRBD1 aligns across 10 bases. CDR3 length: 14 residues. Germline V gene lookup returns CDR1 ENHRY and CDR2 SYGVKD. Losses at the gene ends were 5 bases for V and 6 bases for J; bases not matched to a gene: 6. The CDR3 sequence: CAISSGQGGQTQYF. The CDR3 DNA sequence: TGTGCCATCAGTTCTGGACAGGGGGGACAGACCCAGTACTTC.

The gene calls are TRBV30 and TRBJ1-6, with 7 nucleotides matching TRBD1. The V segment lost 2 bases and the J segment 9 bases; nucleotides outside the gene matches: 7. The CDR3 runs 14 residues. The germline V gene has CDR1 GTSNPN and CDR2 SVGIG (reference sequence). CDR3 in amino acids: CAWSSRGAGSPLHF. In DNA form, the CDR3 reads TGTGCCTGGAGTTCCAGGGGGGCGGGTTCACCCCTCCACTTT.

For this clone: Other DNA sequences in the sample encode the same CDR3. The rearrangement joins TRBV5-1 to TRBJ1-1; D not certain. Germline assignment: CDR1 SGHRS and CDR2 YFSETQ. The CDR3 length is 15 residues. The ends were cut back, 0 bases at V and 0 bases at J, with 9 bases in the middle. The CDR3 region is CASSLVGGLNTEAFF. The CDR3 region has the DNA TGCGCCAGCAGCTTGGTGGGAGGGTTGAACACTGAAGCTTTCTTT.

CDR3 loop: CASSGQGSSYNSPLHF. DNA for the CDR3: TGTGCCAGCAGTGGACAGGGTAGCTCCTATAATTCACCCCTCCACTTT. The gene calls are TRBV25-1 and TRBJ1-6; 7 bases align to TRBD1. Germline trimming cut 4 bases from V and 0 bases from J; bases unmatched to any gene: 3. This CDR3 has 16 amino acids. Germline CDR1 reads MGHDK; CDR2 reads SYGVNS.

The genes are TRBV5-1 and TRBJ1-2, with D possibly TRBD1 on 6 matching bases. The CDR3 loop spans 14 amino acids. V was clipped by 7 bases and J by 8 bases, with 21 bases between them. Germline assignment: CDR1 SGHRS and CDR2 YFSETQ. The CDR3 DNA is TGCGCCAGCTCGTTACAGGGTAGCGACGGAGGCTACACCTTC. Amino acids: CASSLQGSDGGYTF.

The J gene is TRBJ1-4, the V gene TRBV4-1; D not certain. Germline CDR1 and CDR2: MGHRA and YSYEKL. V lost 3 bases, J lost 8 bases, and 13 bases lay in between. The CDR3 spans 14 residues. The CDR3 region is CASSQTWRSEKLFF. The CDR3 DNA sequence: TGCGCCAGCAGCCAGACCTGGAGGTCAGAAAAACTGTTTTTT.

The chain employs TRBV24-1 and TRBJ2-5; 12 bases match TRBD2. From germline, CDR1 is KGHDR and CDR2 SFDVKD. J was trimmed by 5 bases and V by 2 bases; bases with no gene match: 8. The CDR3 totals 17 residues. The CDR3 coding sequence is TGTGCCACCAGTGATTGGACTAGCGGGGTGGTCGGGGAGACCCAGTACTTC. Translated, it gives CATSDWTSGVVGETQYF.

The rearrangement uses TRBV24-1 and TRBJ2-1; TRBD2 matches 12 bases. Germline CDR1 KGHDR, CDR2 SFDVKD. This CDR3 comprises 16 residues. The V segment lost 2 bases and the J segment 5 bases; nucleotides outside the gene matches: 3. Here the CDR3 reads CATSDSSGGAHNEQFF. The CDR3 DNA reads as TGTGCCACCAGTGATTCTAGCGGGGGGGCCCACAATGAGCAGTTCTTC.

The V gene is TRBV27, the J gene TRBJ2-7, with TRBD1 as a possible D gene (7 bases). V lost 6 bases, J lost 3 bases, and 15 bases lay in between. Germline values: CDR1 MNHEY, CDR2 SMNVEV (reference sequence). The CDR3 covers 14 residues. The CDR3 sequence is CASRETGTRYEQYF. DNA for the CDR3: TGTGCCAGCAGGGAGACAGGGACTCGCTACGAGCAGTACTTC.

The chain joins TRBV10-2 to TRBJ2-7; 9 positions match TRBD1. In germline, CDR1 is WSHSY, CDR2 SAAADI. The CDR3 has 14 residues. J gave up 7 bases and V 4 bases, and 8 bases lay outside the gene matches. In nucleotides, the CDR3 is TGCGCCAGCAGTGCGGCGGGACAGGGCTGGGAGCAGTACGTC. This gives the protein CASSAAGQGWEQYV.

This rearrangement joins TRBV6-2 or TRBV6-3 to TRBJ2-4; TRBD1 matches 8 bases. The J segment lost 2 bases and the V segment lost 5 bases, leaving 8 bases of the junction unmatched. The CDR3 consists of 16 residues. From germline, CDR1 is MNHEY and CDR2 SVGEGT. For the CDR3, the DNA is TGTGCCAGCAGTATTAACAGACAGGGGACCAAAAACATTCAGTACTTC. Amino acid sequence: CASSINRQGTKNIQYF.

The CDR3 nucleotides read TGTGCCAGCAGCAGGACGGGGGGCCCCTACAATGAGCAGTTCTTC. Its protein is CASSRTGGPYNEQFF. V gene TRBV27 combines with J gene TRBJ2-1; the D gene is possibly TRBD2 (7 bases). CDR1 and CDR2 from the germline V gene are MNHEY and SMNVEV (reference sequence). This CDR3 comprises 15 residues. V shed 6 bases and J shed 2 bases, with 14 bases lying between them.

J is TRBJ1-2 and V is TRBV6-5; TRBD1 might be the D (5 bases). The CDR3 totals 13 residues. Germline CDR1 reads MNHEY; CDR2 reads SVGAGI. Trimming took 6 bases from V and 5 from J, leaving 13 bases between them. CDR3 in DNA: TGTGCCAGCAGCCGGACACCTTTGTATGGCTACACCTTC. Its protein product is CASSRTPLYGYTF.